This T cell receptor (beta chain) stems from a study of type 1 and type 2 diabetes patients. Study summary: Participants included type 1 and type 2 diabetes patients plus nondiabetic controls.

The PCR template was genomic DNA. The TCR beta CDR3 region was amplified using 30 forward and 13 reverse primers. TCRdb re-called the multiplex PCR reads through MiXCR, storing one row per CDR3 protein. The sample consists of a few hundred thousand distinct CDR3 sequences, roughly 48% of them appearing once. Concerning this clonotype itself: A much larger clone lies a single base off, so this may be a read error.

From germline, CDR1 is SGHDN and CDR2 FVKESK. V lost 1 base, J lost 5 bases, and 6 bases lay in between. The CDR3 is 13 amino acids. The clonotype was recovered from a man aged 18 to 29 with type 2 diabetes. The chain is built from TRBV14 and TRBJ2-1; D remains ambiguous. The sequencing sample was made of peripheral blood mononuclear cells (PBMCs). The CDR3: CASSQGRNNEQFF. The CDR3 region has the DNA TGTGCCAGCAGCCAAGGACGGAACAATGAGCAGTTCTTC.